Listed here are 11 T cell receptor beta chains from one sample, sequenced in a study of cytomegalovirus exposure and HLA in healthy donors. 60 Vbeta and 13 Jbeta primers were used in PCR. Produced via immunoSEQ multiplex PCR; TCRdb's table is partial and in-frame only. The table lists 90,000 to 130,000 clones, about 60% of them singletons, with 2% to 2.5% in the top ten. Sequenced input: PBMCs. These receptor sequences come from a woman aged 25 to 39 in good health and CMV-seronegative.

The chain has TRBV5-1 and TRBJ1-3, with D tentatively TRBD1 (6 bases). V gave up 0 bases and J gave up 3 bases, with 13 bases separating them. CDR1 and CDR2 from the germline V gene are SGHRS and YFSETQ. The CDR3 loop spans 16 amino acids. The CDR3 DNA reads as TGCGCCAGCAGCTTGGTGCAGGGGACGAGTGGAAACACCATATATTTT. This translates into CASSLVQGTSGNTIYF.

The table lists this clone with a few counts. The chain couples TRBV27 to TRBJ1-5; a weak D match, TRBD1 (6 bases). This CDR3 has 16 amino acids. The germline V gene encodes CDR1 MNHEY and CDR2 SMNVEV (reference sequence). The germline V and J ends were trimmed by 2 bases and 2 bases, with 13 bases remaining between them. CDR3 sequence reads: CASSLRGGIGNQPQHF. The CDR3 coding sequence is TGTGCCAGCAGTTTAAGAGGGGGTATTGGCAATCAGCCCCAGCATTTT.

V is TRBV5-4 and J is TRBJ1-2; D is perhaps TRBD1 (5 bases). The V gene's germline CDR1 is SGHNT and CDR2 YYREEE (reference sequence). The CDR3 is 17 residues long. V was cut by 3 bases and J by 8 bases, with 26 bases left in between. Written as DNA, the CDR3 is TGTGCCAGCAGCTCGGGTGCCGGACAAATTGTTCTACGGGGCTACACCTTC. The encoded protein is CASSSGAGQIVLRGYTF.

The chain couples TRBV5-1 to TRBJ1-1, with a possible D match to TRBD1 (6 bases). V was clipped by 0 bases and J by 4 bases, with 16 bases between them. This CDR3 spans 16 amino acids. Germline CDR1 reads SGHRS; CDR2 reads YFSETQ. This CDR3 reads CASSLASGGGGTEAFF. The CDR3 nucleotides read TGCGCCAGCAGCTTGGCCTCGGGAGGGGGTGGCACTGAAGCTTTCTTT.

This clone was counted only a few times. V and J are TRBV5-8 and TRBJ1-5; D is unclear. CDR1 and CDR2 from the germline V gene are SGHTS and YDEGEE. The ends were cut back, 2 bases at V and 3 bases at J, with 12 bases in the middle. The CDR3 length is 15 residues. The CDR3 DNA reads TGTGCCAGCAGCTTCAGTTCCGGGAACAATCAGCCCCAGCATTTT. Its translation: CASSFSSGNNQPQHF.

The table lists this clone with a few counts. CDR3 amino acids: CASSMRVSGNTIYF. As DNA, the CDR3 is TGTGCCAGTAGTATGCGGGTATCTGGAAACACCATATATTTT. The rearrangement uses TRBV19 and TRBJ1-3; the D is unclear. The CDR3 spans 14 residues. Germline V lookup: CDR1 LNHDA, CDR2 SQIVND (reference sequence). Trimming removed 3 bases at V and 1 base at J, with 7 bases between. The full variable domain, completed using reference TRBV19 and TRBJ1-3, is DGGITQSPKYLFRKEGQNVTLSCEQNLNHDAMYWYRQDPGQGLRLIYYSQIVNDFQKGDIAEGYSVSREKKESFPLTVTSAQKNPTAFYLCASSMRVSGNTIYFGEGSWLTVV.

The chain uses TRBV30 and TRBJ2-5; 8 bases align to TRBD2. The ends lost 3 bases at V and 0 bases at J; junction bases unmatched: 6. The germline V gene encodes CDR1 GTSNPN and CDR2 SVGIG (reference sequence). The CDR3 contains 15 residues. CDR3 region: CAWRTLAAYQETQYF. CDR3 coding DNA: TGTGCCTGGAGGACACTAGCGGCGTACCAAGAGACCCAGTACTTC.

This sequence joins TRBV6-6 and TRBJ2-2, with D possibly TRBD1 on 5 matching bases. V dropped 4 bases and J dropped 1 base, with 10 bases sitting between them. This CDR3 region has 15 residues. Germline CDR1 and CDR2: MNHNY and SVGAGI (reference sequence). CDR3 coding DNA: TGTGCCAGCAGTTCTCAGGGTGGGAACACCGGGGAGCTGTTTTTT. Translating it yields CASSSQGGNTGELFF.

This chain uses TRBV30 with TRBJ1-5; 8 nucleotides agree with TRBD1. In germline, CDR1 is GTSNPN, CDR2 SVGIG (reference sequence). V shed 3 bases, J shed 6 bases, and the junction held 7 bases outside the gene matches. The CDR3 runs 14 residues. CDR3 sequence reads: CAWRRQGSGQPQHF. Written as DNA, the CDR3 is TGTGCCTGGAGAAGACAGGGGTCGGGTCAGCCCCAGCATTTT. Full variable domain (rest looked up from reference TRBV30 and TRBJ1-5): SQTIHQWPATLVQPVGSPLSLECTVEGTSNPNLYWYRQAAGRGLQLLFYSVGIGQISSEVPQNLSASRPQDRQFILSSKKLLLSDSGFYLCAWRRQGSGQPQHFGDGTRLSIL.

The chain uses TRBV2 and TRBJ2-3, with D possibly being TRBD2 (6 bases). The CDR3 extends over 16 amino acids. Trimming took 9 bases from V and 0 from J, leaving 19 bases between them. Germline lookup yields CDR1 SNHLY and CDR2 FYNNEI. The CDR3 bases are TGTGCCAGTGTTGGAGCGGGTAGGATTAGCACAGATACGCAGTATTTT. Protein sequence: CASVGAGRISTDTQYF.

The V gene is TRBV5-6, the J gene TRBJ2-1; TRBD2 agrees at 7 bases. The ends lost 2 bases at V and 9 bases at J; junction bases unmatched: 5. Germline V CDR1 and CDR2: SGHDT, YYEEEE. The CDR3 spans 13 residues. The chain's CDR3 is CASSFPAGSEQFF. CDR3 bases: TGTGCCAGCAGCTTTCCAGCGGGATCTGAGCAGTTCTTC.